This TCR beta chain was documented in a study of blood T cell repertoires in COVID-19. At the level of the study: The study drew acute and convalescent COVID-19 samples from the United States, Italy and Spain. PBMCs, B-cell-depleted T cells, or T cells provided the cDNA or gDNA that made up the material.

Germline loops: CDR1 SGHTA, CDR2 FQGNSA. This CDR3 contains 16 residues. V trimming: 5 bases; J trimming: 1 base; junction bases outside the gene matches: 9. In this sample, this clone turned up a few times. Authors' processing steps: Nucleated cell number was recorded as an estimate derived from reference gene primer amplification. The repertoire was sequenced with immunoSEQ multiplex PCR; TCRdb's copy has only in-frame clones and lacks some. V and J calls and clone size are as listed in that table; D and trimming were resolved from the DNA. This table has 140,000 to 150,000 clones, approximately 81% appearing once.

This chain connects TRBV7-2 to TRBJ2-5, with 8 bases aligning to TRBD1. The sequence was collected from a human donor in a cohort sampled during active COVID-19. What was sequenced was peripheral blood. The CDR3 region is CASSTRTGSVQETQYF. CDR3 in DNA: TGTGCCAGCAGCACGAGGACAGGGTCGGTCCAAGAGACCCAGTACTTC.